Below are 15 T cell receptor beta chains sequenced from a single sample in a study of regulatory T cells in long-lasting Graves disease. Time point given: persistent/refractory GD, antithyroid drugs over 5 years with positive TRAb. Researchers made the TCR library from RNA that was extracted from PBMCs. Researchers made TCR beta libraries by using iRepertoire HTBI primers and running Arm-PCR on CDR3 regions. TCRdb passed the multiplex PCR reads through MiXCR, listing each CDR3 protein once. The data contain around 460,000 distinct CDR3 sequences, 20% to 25% of them singletons. The input for sequencing was peripheral blood mononuclear cells (PBMCs), taken when the disease was refractory, from a patient treated with antithyroid drugs. The receptors come from a female donor with Graves disease.

This clonotype appeared a few times. The chain carries TRBV28 and TRBJ2-3; no definite D call. The V end was cut by 5 bases, the J end by 4 bases, with 22 bases between. The germline V gene has CDR1 MDHEN and CDR2 SYDVKM. The CDR3 length is 17 residues. The CDR3 loop reads CASSPAHGRPGADTQYF. The DNA of the CDR3 is TGTGCCAGCAGTCCCGCGCACGGCAGGCCAGGAGCAGATACGCAGTATTTT.

This clonotype appeared many times. This chain uses TRBV7-9 with TRBJ1-1, with TRBD1 matching 8 bases. Germline values: CDR1 SEHNR, CDR2 FQNEAQ (reference sequence). This CDR3 has 15 residues. V lost 4 bases to trimming and J lost 2 bases; unmatched junction nucleotides: 6. CDR3 sequence (DNA): TGTGCCAGCAGCTCCACCGGGACAGGTAACACTGAAGCTTTCTTT. Amino acid sequence: CASSSTGTGNTEAFF. Full variable domain (remainder filled in from reference TRBV7-9 and TRBJ1-1): DTGVSQNPRHKITKRGQNVTFRCDPISEHNRLYWYRQTLGQGPEFLTYFQNEAQLEKSRLLSDRFSAERPKGSFSTLEIQRTEQGDSAMYLCASSSTGTGNTEAFFGQGTRLTVV.

This clonotype was picked up many times. The V and J genes are TRBV7-9 and TRBJ2-7, with D perhaps matching TRBD1 (6 bases). Germline CDR1 reads SEHNR; CDR2 reads FQNEAQ (reference sequence). The CDR3 runs 14 residues. Trimming took off 5 bases at V and 0 bases at J, with 11 bases between the two ends. CDR3 loop: CASSPGQHSYEQYF. CDR3 DNA: TGTGCCAGCAGCCCCGGACAGCACTCCTACGAGCAGTACTTC.

In this sample, this clonotype turned up many times. This chain joins TRBV6-1 and TRBJ2-5; TRBD1 matches at 7 bases. The germline CDR1 and CDR2 sequences are MNHNS and SASEGT. The CDR3 loop spans 13 amino acids. With V trimmed by 7 bases and J by 5 bases, 7 bases remained unmatched. The CDR3 sequence: CASTTLTGETQYF. CDR3 in DNA: TGTGCCAGCACGACCCTGACAGGGGAGACCCAGTACTTC.

This clonotype was picked up one time. V and J are TRBV7-8 and TRBJ2-6; no clear D. With 1 base removed from V and 4 bases from J, the gap between germline ends came to 14 bases. The germline V gene encodes CDR1 SGHVS and CDR2 FQNEAQ. This CDR3 has 17 amino acids. The CDR3 spells CASSLGFGSTGANVLTF. CDR3 nucleotide sequence: TGTGCCAGCAGCTTAGGATTCGGGTCAACCGGGGCCAACGTCCTGACTTTC.

The chain is built from TRBV28 and TRBJ2-5; D call uncertain. V lost 2 bases, J lost 4 bases, and 11 bases lay in between. The CDR3 has 14 residues. CDR1 and CDR2 from the germline V gene are MDHEN and SYDVKM. CDR3 region: CASSLEDPLETQYF. CDR3 nucleotides: TGTGCCAGCAGTTTAGAAGACCCCTTAGAGACCCAGTACTTC.

At least ten counts were recorded for this clonotype. The V gene is TRBV6-5, the J gene TRBJ2-7; TRBD1 agrees at 8 bases. CDR3 length equals 15 residues. Germline CDR1 and CDR2: MNHEY and SVGAGI. V lost 2 bases, J lost 2 bases, and 5 bases stayed unmatched. CDR3 loop: CASSYTGTGPYEQYF. The CDR3 DNA is TGTGCCAGCAGTTACACCGGGACAGGACCCTACGAGCAGTACTTC.

This clonotype has a handful of counts. The chain joins TRBV27 to TRBJ2-6; perhaps D is TRBD1 or TRBD2 (5 bases each). Germline V gene sequence: CDR1 MNHEY, CDR2 SMNVEV (reference sequence). CDR3 length: 14 amino acids. V gave up 7 bases and J gave up 2 bases, with 9 bases separating them. CDR3 nucleotide sequence: TGTGCCAGCAAATGGGGGACTGGGGCCAACGTCCTGACTTTC. Translation gives CASKWGTGANVLTF.

Turning to this clonotype: A read error may be the cause here, since a much bigger clone is one base away. The chain couples TRBV28 to TRBJ2-7; D perhaps matches TRBD1 (7 bases). Germline V CDR1 and CDR2: MDHEN, SYDVKM. This CDR3 is 14 amino acids long. V dropped 5 bases and J dropped 3 bases, with 14 bases sitting between them. The CDR3 region is CASSEGGQNYEQYF. In DNA, the CDR3 is TGTGCCAGCAGTGAGGGGGGACAGAACTACGAGCAGTACTTC.

This clonotype has at least ten counts. V usage is TRBV6-1 and J usage is TRBJ2-5; 11 nucleotides line up with TRBD2. Trimming removed 6 bases from V and 5 bases from J; junction bases left unmatched: 8. From germline, CDR1 is MNHNS and CDR2 SASEGT. The CDR3 totals 15 residues. CDR3 bases: TGTGCCAGCAGCAGTCATAGCGGGAGGGGGGAGACCCAGTACTTC. It specifies CASSSHSGRGETQYF.

This rearrangement joins TRBV27 to TRBJ2-1; D gene unclear. Germline V gene data show CDR1 as MNHEY and CDR2 as SMNVEV (reference sequence). V was clipped by 3 bases and J by 2 bases, with 8 bases between them. The CDR3 runs 14 residues. The CDR3 coding sequence is TGTGCCAGCAGTTTTCGCGGCCCCTACAATGAGCAGTTCTTC. It is translated as CASSFRGPYNEQFF.

This clonotype was seen at least ten times. The rearrangement joins TRBV5-8 to TRBJ1-2, with a tentative D call TRBD1 (6 bases). V lost 6 bases and J 2 bases, leaving 14 bases between the germline ends. Germline V gene data show CDR1 as SGHTS and CDR2 as YDEGEE. CDR3 length equals 14 residues. The CDR3 sequence is CASTVSGQNYGYTF. The CDR3 nucleotides read TGTGCCAGCACCGTTTCGGGACAAAACTATGGCTACACCTTC.

This clonotype was seen ten or more times. The chain couples TRBV11-1 to TRBJ1-2, with 7 positions matching TRBD1. J gave up 4 bases and V 5 bases, and 7 bases lay outside the gene matches. This CDR3 is 14 amino acids long. Germline values: CDR1 SGHAT, CDR2 FQDESV (reference sequence). This chain's CDR3 is CASSPQGQVYGYTF. The DNA for the CDR3 is TGTGCCAGCAGCCCTCAAGGACAGGTCTATGGCTACACCTTC. Full variable domain (missing parts from reference TRBV11-1 and TRBJ1-2): EAEVAQSPRYKITEKSQAVAFWCDPISGHATLYWYRQILGQGPELLVQFQDESVVDDSQLPKDRFSAERLKGVDSTLKIQPAELGDSAMYLCASSPQGQVYGYTFGSGTRLTVV.

This clonotype was seen a few times. This may arise from a read error, as a much more abundant clone is one base away. The CDR3 loop reads CASSGATGGGCTF. The CDR3 region has the DNA TGTGCCAGCAGTGGAGCGACAGGGGGCGGCTGCACCTTC. The chain recombines TRBV2 with TRBJ1-2; 10 nucleotides match TRBD1. This CDR3 contains 13 residues. Germline V lookup: CDR1 SNHLY, CDR2 FYNNEI.

The sample holds a few counts of this clonotype. The CDR3 sequence: CASSQVKGNYEQYF. The CDR3 region has the DNA TGTGCCAGCAGCCAAGTAAAGGGAAACTACGAGCAGTACTTC. V usage is TRBV14 and J usage is TRBJ2-7; D uncertain. The ends were cut back, 1 base at V and 3 bases at J, with 10 bases in the middle. Germline V gives CDR1 SGHDN, CDR2 FVKESK. This CDR3 comprises 14 residues. Filled out from reference TRBV14 and TRBJ2-7, the complete variable domain reads EAGVTQFPSHSVIEKGQTVTLRCDPISGHDNLYWYRRVMGKEIKFLLHFVKESKQDESGMPNNRFLAERTGGTYSTLKVQPAELEDSGVYFCASSQVKGNYEQYFGPGTRLTVT.